The 2 T cell receptor beta chains below were found in one sample sequenced in a study of blood T cell repertoires in COVID-19. Clones were read by immunoSEQ multiplex PCR, and TCRdb kept only the in-frame ones, dropping some. This table holds about 25,000 clones, around 85% found once. Sequencing was performed on peripheral blood. All receptors come from an elderly woman with acute or convalescent COVID-19.

The J gene is TRBJ2-1, the V gene TRBV3-1 (or the pseudogene TRBV3-2), with 9 nucleotides matching TRBD2. The V segment lost 3 bases and the J segment 4 bases; nucleotides outside the gene matches: 4. The length of the CDR3 is 15 residues. From germline, CDR1 is LGHDT and CDR2 YNNKEL (reference sequence). CDR3 sequence (DNA): TGTGCCAGCAGCCAGGGGACTAGCCTATACAATGAGCAGTTCTTC. Protein: CASSQGTSLYNEQFF.

This clone has a handful of counts. V usage is TRBV2 and J usage is TRBJ2-7; D is possibly TRBD2 (5 bases). The V gene's germline CDR1 is SNHLY and CDR2 FYNNEI. The CDR3 has 15 residues. V lost 1 base to trimming and J lost 4 bases, with 14 bases between them. The CDR3 loop is CASSEGGKTFYEQYF. For the CDR3, the DNA is TGTGCCAGCAGTGAAGGAGGGAAAACGTTTTACGAGCAGTACTTC.